The present TCR beta chain was sequenced within a study of T cells in women clearing cervical HPV infection. Study-wide background: Case blood was drawn a median approximately 160 days after lesion detection. Study results and caveats: Combining TCR richness with V gene abundances gave roughly 0.84 AUC.

Germline assignment: CDR1 SGHNT and CDR2 YYREEE (reference sequence). CDR3 length equals 16 residues. V was pared by 2 bases and J by 0 bases, with 12 bases between. For this clone: The antigen remains undetermined. The read terminates 3 residues before the CDR3 end, so the remaining end is supplied by the germline J gene.

Generated by immunoSEQ multiplex PCR, the TCRdb table keeps only in-frame clones and is missing some. The sample has fewer than 35,000 clones; the top ten hold about 4.6%. The chain combines TRBV5-4 with TRBJ1-3; D uncertain. The sample comprised blood buffy coat. This receptor was identified in a woman between 18 and 69 years old with a cervical HPV16 infection that either progressed to CIN3+ or cleared (not recorded which). The CDR3 loop is CASSFSGGSSGNTIYF. CDR3 bases read: TGTGCCAGCAGCTTTTCAGGCGGGAGCTCTGGAAACACC.